Below are 3 T cell receptor beta chains sequenced from a single sample in a study of identical twins. In TCRdb, the 5' RACE reads were re-called with MiXCR into one record per CDR3 protein. The sample consists of some 500,000 distinct CDR3 sequences, less than 25% of them appearing once. Another study also made use of these data, one on T cells expressing NK-cell markers.

Sample: CD4+ T cells sorted from blood. Receptors were obtained from a woman between 18 and 30 years old in good health.

The V call is TRBV6-2 or TRBV6-3, the J call TRBJ2-3; 13 nucleotides agree with TRBD2. The CDR3 is 20 amino acids. The germline CDR1 and CDR2 sequences are MNHEY and SVGEGT. The V and J ends lost 8 bases and 1 base, in that order; junction bases with no gene match: 18. DNA of the CDR3: TGTGCCAGCGCGCAACAGGCGAGACTAGCGGGAGGCAGAGGCACAGATACGCAGTATTTT. This sequence encodes CASAQQARLAGGRGTDTQYF.

This clonotype was seen repeatedly, ten times or more. The chain employs TRBV7-2 and TRBJ2-3; D remains unclear. Germline V lookup: CDR1 SGHTA, CDR2 FQGNSA. Trimming removed 1 base from V and 7 bases from J, with 6 bases in between. The CDR3 extends over 12 amino acids. DNA of the CDR3: TGTGCCAGCAGCTTAGAGGGCTATACGCAGTATTTT. This gives the protein CASSLEGYTQYF.

The J gene is TRBJ2-3, the V gene TRBV5-1; the match to TRBD2 covers 7 bases. Germline-derived CDR1 and CDR2 are SGHRS and YFSETQ. The CDR3 length is 15 residues. J was trimmed by 1 base and V by 0 bases; bases with no gene match: 2. The CDR3 sequence is CASSLESGGTDTQYF. The CDR3, as DNA: TGCGCCAGCAGCTTGGAGAGCGGGGGCACAGATACGCAGTATTTT. Variable domain in full (rest from reference TRBV5-1 and TRBJ2-3): KAGVTQTPRYLIKTRGQQVTLSCSPISGHRSVSWYQQTPGQGLQFLFEYFSETQRNKGNFPGRFSGRQFSNSRSEMNVSTLELGDSALYLCASSLESGGTDTQYFGPGTRLTVL.